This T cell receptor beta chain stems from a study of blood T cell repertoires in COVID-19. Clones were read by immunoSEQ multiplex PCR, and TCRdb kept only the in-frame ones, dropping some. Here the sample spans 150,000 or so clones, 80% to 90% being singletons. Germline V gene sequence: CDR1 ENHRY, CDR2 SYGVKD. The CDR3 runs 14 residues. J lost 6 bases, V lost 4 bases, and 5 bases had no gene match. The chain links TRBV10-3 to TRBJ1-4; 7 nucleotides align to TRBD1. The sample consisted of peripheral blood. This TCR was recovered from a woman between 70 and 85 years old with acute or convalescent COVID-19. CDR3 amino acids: CAISGQGGDEKLFF. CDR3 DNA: TGTGCCATCAGTGGACAGGGCGGGGATGAAAAACTGTTTTTT.